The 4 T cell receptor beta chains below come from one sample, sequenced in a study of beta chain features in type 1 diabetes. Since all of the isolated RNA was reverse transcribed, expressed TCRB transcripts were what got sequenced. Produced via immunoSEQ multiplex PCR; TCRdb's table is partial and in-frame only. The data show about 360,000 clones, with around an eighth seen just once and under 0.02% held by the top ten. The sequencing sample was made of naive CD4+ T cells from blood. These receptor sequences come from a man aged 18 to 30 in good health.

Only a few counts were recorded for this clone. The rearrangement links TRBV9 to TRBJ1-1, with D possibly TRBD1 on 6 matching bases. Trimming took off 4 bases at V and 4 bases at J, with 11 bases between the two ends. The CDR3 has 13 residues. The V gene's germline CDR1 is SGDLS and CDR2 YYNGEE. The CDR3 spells CASSPTGFTEAFF. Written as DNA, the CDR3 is TGTGCCAGCAGCCCAACAGGGTTCACTGAAGCTTTCTTT. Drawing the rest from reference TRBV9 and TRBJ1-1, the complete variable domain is DSGVTQTPKHLITATGQRVTLRCSPRSGDLSVYWYQQSLDQGLQFLIQYYNGEERAKGNILERFSAQQFPDLHSELNLSSLELGDSALYFCASSPTGFTEAFFGQGTRLTVV.

The CDR3 is CASSPPGSGSYGYTF. DNA of the CDR3: TGTGCCAGCTCACCTCCGGGATCGGGTTCCTATGGCTACACCTTC. The V and J genes are TRBV18 and TRBJ1-2, with no clear D. Germline CDR1 is KGHSH and CDR2 is LQKENI. The CDR3 contains 15 residues. Trimming took off 3 bases at V and 4 bases at J, with 15 bases between the two ends.

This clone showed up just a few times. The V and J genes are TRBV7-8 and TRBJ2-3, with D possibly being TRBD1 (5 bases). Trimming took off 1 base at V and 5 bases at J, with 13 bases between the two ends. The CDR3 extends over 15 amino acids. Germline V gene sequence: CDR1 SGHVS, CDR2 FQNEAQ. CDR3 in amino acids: CASSLEAGHIDTQYF. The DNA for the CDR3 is TGTGCCAGCAGCTTAGAGGCAGGGCATATAGATACGCAGTATTTT.

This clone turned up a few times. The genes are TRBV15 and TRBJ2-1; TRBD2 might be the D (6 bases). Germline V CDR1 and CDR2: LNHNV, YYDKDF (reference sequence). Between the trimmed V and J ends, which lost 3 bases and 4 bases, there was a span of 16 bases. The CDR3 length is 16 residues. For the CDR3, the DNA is TGTGCCACCAGCAGGGGAGGCGAATTTGCGTACAATGAGCAGTTCTTC. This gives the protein CATSRGGEFAYNEQFF. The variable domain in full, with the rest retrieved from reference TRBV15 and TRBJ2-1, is DAMVIQNPRYQVTQFGKPVTLSCSQTLNHNVMYWYQQKSSQAPKLLFHYYDKDFNNEADTPDNFQSRRPNTSFCFLDIRSPGLGDTAMYLCATSRGGEFAYNEQFFGPGTRLTVL.